Each of the 7 T cell receptor beta chains below was sequenced from the same sample in a study of blood T cell repertoires in COVID-19. Generated by immunoSEQ multiplex PCR, the TCRdb table keeps only in-frame clones and is missing some. The sample shows about 64,000 clones, roughly 91% of them seen only once. The specimen sequenced was peripheral blood. These receptors came from a human donor in a cohort sampled during active COVID-19.

CDR3 protein: CATSGQGNTIYF. The CDR3 coding sequence is TGTGCCACCAGTGGCCAGGGAAACACCATATATTTT. The J gene is TRBJ1-3, the V gene TRBV24-1, with D unclear. Germline CDR1 is KGHDR and CDR2 is SFDVKD. Trimming shortened V by 5 bases and J by 4 bases, and 5 bases separated the two germline ends. The CDR3 spans 12 residues.

The V gene is TRBV7-2, the J gene TRBJ2-7; 8 bases agree with TRBD2. The CDR3 is made up of 18 amino acids. The trim removed 1 base at V and 6 bases at J, leaving 17 bases unmatched. Germline V gives CDR1 SGHTA, CDR2 FQGNSA. The CDR3 loop is CASSLEGRTGGPLTEQYF. The CDR3 nucleotides read TGTGCCAGCAGCTTAGAGGGGCGGACGGGAGGGCCTCTGACCGAGCAGTACTTC. Combining the CDR3 with reference TRBV7-2 and TRBJ2-7 gives the whole variable domain GAGVSQSPSNKVTEKGKDVELRCDPISGHTALYWYRQSLGQGLEFLIYFQGNSAPDKSGLPSDRFSAERTGGSVSTLTIQRTQQEDSAVYLCASSLEGRTGGPLTEQYFGPGTRLTVT.

V and J are TRBV6-2 or TRBV6-3 and TRBJ2-1, with TRBD2 matching over 14 bases. Losses at the gene ends were 6 bases for V and 1 base for J; bases not matched to a gene: 2. The germline gives CDR1 MNHEY, CDR2 SVGEGT. The CDR3 is 16 residues long. CDR3 sequence reads: CASSWTSGGSYNEQFF. The CDR3 DNA reads as TGTGCCAGCAGCTGGACTAGCGGGGGGTCCTACAATGAGCAGTTCTTC.

The chain joins TRBV18 to TRBJ2-1; D is uncertain. The germline gives CDR1 KGHSH, CDR2 LQKENI. This CDR3 contains 12 residues. V lost 3 bases and J lost 6, with 6 bases in between. The CDR3 sequence: CASSPRINEQFF. Here the CDR3 DNA reads TGTGCCAGCTCACCGCGAATCAATGAGCAGTTCTTC. The full variable domain, in which reference TRBV18 and TRBJ2-1 provide the parts outside the CDR3, is NAGVMQNPRHLVRRRGQEARLRCSPMKGHSHVYWYRQLPEEGLKFMVYLQKENIIDESGMPKERFSAEFPKEGPSILRIQQVVRGDSAAYFCASSPRINEQFFGPGTRLTVL.

The chain carries TRBV27 and TRBJ2-1, with 7 bases matching TRBD1. Germline CDR1 MNHEY, CDR2 SMNVEV (reference sequence). V dropped 5 bases and J dropped 2; count of bases not matched to a gene: 6. The CDR3 covers 15 residues. CDR3 in DNA: TGTGCCAGCAGTACGGGACAGCGTCCCTACAATGAGCAGTTCTTC. It translates to CASSTGQRPYNEQFF.

The V call is TRBV7-6, the J call TRBJ2-7; 8 positions match TRBD2. The V gene's germline CDR1 is SGHVS and CDR2 FNYEAQ. The CDR3 runs to 15 residues. The J segment lost 4 bases and the V segment lost 3 bases, leaving 8 bases of the junction unmatched. CDR3 amino acids: CASSLGTAGVYEQYF. The CDR3, as DNA: TGTGCCAGCAGCTTGGGCACAGCGGGGGTTTACGAGCAGTACTTC.

The gene calls are TRBV19 and TRBJ2-2; the match to TRBD1 covers 7 bases. V was pared by 8 bases and J by 1 base, with 1 base of the junction left unmatched. This CDR3 is built from 13 residues. Germline assignment: CDR1 LNHDA and CDR2 SQIVND (reference sequence). The CDR3 spells CASRDRNTGELFF. The CDR3 DNA reads as TGTGCCAGTCGGGACAGGAACACCGGGGAGCTGTTTTTT.